A selection of T cell receptor beta chains follows, all from one sample in a study of shared clonotypes between healthy human individuals. TCRdb's copy holds only in-frame clones and misses some; the assay was immunoSEQ multiplex PCR. Among a few million clones, 85% to 95% were seen once, and the ten largest hold 0.37%. Material for sequencing was naive CD4+ T cells from PBMCs. The receptors originated from a man younger than 30 in good health. Some clones in this sample may be carry-over from other donors' samples. The CDR3 runs from the conserved cysteine through the conserved F or W. D genes are given only for firm matches. Only part of the rows carry a size: once, few, many, or a class if the clone is expanded.

once,.,TRBV27,13,TRBJ1-1,CASSRPTATEAFF,TGTGCCAGCAGCAGGCCGACAGCCACTGAAGCTTTCTTT
.,.,TRBV6-5,14,TRBJ1-3,CASSLGQPGNTIYF,TGTGCCAGCAGCCTCGGACAACCTGGAAACACCATATATTTT
once,.,TRBV28,15,TRBJ2-1,CASSLRLGVYNEQFF,TGTGCCAGCAGTTTGAGACTAGGAGTCTACAATGAGCAGTTCTTC
once,.,TRBV7-2,14,TRBJ2-1,CASSRTRVAVQEFF,TGTGCCAGCAGCCGGACGAGAGTGGCGGTGCAAGAGTTCTTC
.,.,TRBV5-1,14,TRBJ2-7,CASSLKDAAYEQYF,TGCGCCAGCAGCTTAAAGGACGCCGCCTACGAGCAGTACTTC
once,.,TRBV12-2,16,TRBJ2-1,CASHRSGARYRDEQFF,TGTGCAAGTCACCGGTCGGGGGCCAGGTACCGCGATGAGCAGTTCTTC
once,.,TRBV5-1,16,TRBJ2-3,CASSSVGGVYTDTQYF,TGCGCCAGCAGCTCGGTAGGGGGGGTGTACACAGATACGCAGTATTTT
.,TRBD1,TRBV5-1,16,TRBJ2-3,CASRQRQGPSTDTQYF,TGCGCCAGCCGCCAACGACAGGGACCTAGCACAGATACGCAGTATTTT
.,.,TRBV29-1,11,TRBJ1-1,CSVGLNTEAFF,TGCAGCGTCGGATTAAACACTGAAGCTTTCTTT
.,.,TRBV6-6,13,TRBJ1-2,CASSYSNRDGYTF,TGTGCCAGCAGTTACTCGAACAGGGACGGCTACACCTTC
few,TRBD2,TRBV29-1,15,TRBJ2-3,CSVDGTSGPTDTQYF,TGCAGCGTTGATGGGACTAGCGGACCCACAGATACGCAGTATTTT
.,TRBD1,TRBV10-2,14,TRBJ1-1,CASWRDRVGSEAFF,TGCGCCAGCTGGAGGGACAGGGTTGGGTCTGAAGCTTTCTTT
once,TRBD2,TRBV29-1,14,TRBJ2-1,CSVLGLAGVNEQFF,TGCAGCGTCCTTGGACTAGCGGGAGTCAATGAGCAGTTCTTC
.,.,TRBV4-2,14,TRBJ2-3,CASSQDLGTDTQYF,TGTGCCAGCAGCCAAGATTTAGGCACAGATACGCAGTATTTT
.,.,TRBV30,14,TRBJ2-1,CACLKGSSYNEQFF,TGTGCCTGCCTTAAGGGGAGCTCCTACAATGAGCAGTTCTTC
.,TRBD1,TRBV29-1,14,TRBJ1-1,CSVEKQGSNTEAFF,TGCAGCGTTGAGAAACAGGGGAGTAACACTGAAGCTTTCTTT
.,.,TRBV10-3,14,TRBJ2-7,CAIRDLVDSYEQYF,TGTGCCATCAGGGACCTTGTGGACTCCTACGAGCAGTACTTC
.,TRBD1,TRBV5-1,14,TRBJ2-5,CASSGTGVRETQYF,TGCGCCAGCAGCGGGACAGGGGTTCGGGAGACCCAGTACTTC
.,TRBD2,TRBV28,17,TRBJ2-7,CASSSPGLAGGPYEQYF,TGTGCCAGCAGTTCCCCGGGACTAGCGGGAGGGCCTTACGAGCAGTACTTC
.,.,TRBV6-1,11,TRBJ2-1,CASSEYGEQFF,TGTGCCAGCAGTGAATACGGTGAGCAGTTCTTC
.,.,TRBV28,14,TRBJ1-2,CASSLGSGIYGYTF,TGTGCCAGCAGTTTGGGGTCAGGGATCTATGGCTACACCTTC
.,.,TRBV6-1,14,TRBJ1-1,CASGPQGPGTEAFF,TGTGCCAGCGGGCCCCAAGGCCCGGGGACTGAAGCTTTCTTT
once,TRBD2,TRBV7-8,15,TRBJ2-2,CASRPGLAAPGELFF,TGTGCCAGCAGACCGGGACTAGCCGCGCCCGGGGAGCTGTTTTTT